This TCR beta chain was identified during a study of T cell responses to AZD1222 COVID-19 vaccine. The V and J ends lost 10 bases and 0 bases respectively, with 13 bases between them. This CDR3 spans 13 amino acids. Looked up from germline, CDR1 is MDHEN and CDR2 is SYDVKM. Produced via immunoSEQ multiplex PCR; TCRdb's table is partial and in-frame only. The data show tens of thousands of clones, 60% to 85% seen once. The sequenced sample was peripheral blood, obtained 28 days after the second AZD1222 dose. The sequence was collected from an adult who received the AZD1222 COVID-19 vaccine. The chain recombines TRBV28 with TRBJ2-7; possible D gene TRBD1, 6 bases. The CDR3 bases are TGTGCCACCCTTTCGGACAGCTCCTACGAGCAGTACTTC. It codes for CATLSDSSYEQYF.